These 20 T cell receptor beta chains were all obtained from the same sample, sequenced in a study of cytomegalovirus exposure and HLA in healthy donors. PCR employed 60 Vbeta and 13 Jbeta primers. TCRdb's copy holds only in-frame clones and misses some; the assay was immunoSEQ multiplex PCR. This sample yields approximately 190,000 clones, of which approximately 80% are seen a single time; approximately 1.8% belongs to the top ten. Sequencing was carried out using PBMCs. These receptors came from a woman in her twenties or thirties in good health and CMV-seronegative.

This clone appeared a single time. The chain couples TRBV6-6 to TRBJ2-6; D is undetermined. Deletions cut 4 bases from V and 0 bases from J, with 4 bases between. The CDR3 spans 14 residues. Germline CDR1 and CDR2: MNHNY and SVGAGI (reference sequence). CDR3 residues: CASSFSSGANVLTF. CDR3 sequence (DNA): TGTGCCAGCAGTTTCAGCTCTGGGGCCAACGTCCTGACTTTC.

Here the CDR3 DNA reads TGTGCCCTGAGGGAGGGTCAAAAAGATACGCAGTATTTT. Translation: CALREGQKDTQYF. This sequence joins TRBV30 and TRBJ2-3; 7 bases agree with TRBD2. Germline V lookup: CDR1 GTSNPN, CDR2 SVGIG (reference sequence). The length of the CDR3 is 13 residues. With V trimmed by 8 bases and J by 5 bases, 10 bases remained unmatched.

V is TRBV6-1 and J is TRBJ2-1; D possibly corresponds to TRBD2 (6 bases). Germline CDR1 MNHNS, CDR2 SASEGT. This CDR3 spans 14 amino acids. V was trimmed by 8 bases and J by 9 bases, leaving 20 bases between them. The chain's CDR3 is CASLLGGTSSEQFF. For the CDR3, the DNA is TGTGCCAGCCTCCTGGGGGGTACTTCGAGTGAGCAGTTCTTC.

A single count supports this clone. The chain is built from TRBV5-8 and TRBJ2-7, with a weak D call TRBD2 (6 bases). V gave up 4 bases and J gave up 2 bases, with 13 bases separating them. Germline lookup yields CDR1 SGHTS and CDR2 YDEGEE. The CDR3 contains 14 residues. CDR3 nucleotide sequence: TGTGCCAGCAGCCTCATGGGGGGAACCTACGAGCAGTACTTC. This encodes CASSLMGGTYEQYF.

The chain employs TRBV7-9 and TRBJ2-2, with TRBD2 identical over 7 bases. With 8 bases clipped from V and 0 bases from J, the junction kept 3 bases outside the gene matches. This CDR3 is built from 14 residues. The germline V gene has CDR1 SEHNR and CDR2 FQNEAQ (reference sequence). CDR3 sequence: CASQLATNTGELFF. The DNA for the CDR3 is TGTGCCAGCCAACTAGCGACGAACACCGGGGAGCTGTTTTTT.

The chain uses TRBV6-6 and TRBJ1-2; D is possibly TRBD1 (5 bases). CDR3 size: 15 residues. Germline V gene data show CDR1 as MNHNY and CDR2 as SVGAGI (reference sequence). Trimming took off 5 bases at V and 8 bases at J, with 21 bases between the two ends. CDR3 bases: TGTGCCAGCAGTCTACGGGGGAGAGCAGGGCAGGGCTACACCTTC. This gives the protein CASSLRGRAGQGYTF.

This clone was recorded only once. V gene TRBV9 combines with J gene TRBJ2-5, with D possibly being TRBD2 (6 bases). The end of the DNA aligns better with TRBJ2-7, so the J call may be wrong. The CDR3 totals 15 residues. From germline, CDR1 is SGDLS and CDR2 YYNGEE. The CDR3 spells CASSVVSAGPYEQYF. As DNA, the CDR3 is TGTGCCAGCAGCGTAGTGTCAGCGGGCCCCTACGAGCAGTACTTC.

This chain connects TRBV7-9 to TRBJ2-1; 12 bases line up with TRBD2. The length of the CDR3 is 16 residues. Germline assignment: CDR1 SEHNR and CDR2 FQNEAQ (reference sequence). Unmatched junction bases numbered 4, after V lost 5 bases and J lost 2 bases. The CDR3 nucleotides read TGTGCCAGCAGCGCGACTAGCGGGAGTACCTACAATGAGCAGTTCTTC. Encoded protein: CASSATSGSTYNEQFF.

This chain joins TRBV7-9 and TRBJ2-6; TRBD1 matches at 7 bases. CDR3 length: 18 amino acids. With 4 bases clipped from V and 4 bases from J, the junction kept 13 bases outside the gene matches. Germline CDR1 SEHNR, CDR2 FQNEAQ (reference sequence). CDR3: CASSSTGYLKRGANVLTF. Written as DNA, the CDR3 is TGTGCCAGCAGCTCGACAGGGTACCTTAAAAGGGGGGCCAACGTCCTGACTTTC.

The CDR3 here is CASSTSGSSYNEQFF. CDR3 sequence (DNA): TGTGCCAGTAGTACCTCTGGCAGCTCCTACAATGAGCAGTTCTTC. The J gene is TRBJ2-1, the V gene TRBV19, with D hard to call. V was clipped by 4 bases and J by 0 bases, with 10 bases between them. Looked up from germline, CDR1 is LNHDA and CDR2 is SQIVND (reference sequence). The CDR3 length is 15 residues.

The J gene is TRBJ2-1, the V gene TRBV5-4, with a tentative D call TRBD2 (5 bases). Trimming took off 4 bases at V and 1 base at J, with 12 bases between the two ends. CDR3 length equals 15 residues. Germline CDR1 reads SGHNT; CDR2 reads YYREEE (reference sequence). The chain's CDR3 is CASSPRGPSYNEQFF. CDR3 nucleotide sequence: TGTGCCAGCAGCCCACGAGGGCCATCCTACAATGAGCAGTTCTTC. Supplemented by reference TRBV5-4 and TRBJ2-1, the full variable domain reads ETGVTQSPTHLIKTRGQQVTLRCSSQSGHNTVSWYQQALGQGPQFIFQYYREEENGRGNFPPRFSGLQFPNYSSELNVNALELDDSALYLCASSPRGPSYNEQFFGPGTRLTVL.

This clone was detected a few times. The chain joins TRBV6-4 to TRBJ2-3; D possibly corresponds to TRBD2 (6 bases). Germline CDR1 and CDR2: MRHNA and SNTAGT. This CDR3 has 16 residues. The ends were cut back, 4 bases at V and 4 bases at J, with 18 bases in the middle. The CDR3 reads CASSASMASDADTQYF. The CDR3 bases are TGTGCCAGCAGTGCCTCTATGGCTAGCGACGCAGATACGCAGTATTTT.

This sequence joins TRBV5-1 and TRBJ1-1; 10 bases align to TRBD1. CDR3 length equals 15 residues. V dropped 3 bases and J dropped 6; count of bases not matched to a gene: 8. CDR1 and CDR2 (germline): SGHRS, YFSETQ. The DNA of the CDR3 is TGCGCCAGCAGCTCACCTGGACAGGGGGGATCTGAAGCTTTCTTT. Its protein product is CASSSPGQGGSEAFF.

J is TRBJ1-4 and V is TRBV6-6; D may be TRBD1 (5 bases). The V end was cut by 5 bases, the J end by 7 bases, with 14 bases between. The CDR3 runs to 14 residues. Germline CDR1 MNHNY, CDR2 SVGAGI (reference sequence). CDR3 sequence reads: CASSTGGRLEKLFF. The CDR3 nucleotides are TGTGCCAGCAGTACCGGGGGGAGACTTGAAAAACTGTTTTTT.

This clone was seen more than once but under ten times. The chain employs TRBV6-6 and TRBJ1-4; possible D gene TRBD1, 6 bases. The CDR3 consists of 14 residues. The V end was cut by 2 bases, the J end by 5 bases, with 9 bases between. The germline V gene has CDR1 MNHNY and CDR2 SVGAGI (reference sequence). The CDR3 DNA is TGTGCCAGCAGTTACAGGCAGGGGAATGAAAAACTGTTTTTT. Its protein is CASSYRQGNEKLFF.

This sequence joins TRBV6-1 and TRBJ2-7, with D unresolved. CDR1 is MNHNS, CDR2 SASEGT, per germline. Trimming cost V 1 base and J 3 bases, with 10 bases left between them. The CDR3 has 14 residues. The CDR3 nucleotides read TGTGCCAGCAGTGAAGATGCTATGCTCTACGAGCAGTACTTC. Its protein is CASSEDAMLYEQYF.

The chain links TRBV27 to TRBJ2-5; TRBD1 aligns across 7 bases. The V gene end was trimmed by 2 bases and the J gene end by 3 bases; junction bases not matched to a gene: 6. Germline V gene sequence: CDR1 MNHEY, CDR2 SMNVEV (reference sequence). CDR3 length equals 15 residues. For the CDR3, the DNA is TGTGCCAGCAGTTTAACGAGAGGGGGCAAAGAGACCCAGTACTTC. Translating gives CASSLTRGGKETQYF.

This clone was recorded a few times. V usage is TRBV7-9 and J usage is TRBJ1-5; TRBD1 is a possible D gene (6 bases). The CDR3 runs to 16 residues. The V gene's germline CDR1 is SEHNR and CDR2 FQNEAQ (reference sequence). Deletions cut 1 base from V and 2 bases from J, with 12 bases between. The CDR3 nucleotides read TGTGCCAGCAGCTTAGAGGGGGGGATCGGCAATCAGCCCCAGCATTTT. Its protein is CASSLEGGIGNQPQHF.

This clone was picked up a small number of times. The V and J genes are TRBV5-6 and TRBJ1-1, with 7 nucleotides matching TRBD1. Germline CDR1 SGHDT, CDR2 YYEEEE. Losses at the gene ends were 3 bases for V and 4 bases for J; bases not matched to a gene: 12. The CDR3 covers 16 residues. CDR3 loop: CASSSWRGRSGTEAFF. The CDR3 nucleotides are TGTGCCAGCAGCTCCTGGAGGGGGCGCTCAGGCACTGAAGCTTTCTTT.

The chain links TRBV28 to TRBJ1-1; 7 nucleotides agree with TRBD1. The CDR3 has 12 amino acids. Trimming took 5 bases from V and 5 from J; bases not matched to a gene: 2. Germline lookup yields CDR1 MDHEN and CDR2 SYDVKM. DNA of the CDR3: TGTGCCAGCAGTCAGACAGGGACTGAAGCTTTCTTT. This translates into CASSQTGTEAFF.